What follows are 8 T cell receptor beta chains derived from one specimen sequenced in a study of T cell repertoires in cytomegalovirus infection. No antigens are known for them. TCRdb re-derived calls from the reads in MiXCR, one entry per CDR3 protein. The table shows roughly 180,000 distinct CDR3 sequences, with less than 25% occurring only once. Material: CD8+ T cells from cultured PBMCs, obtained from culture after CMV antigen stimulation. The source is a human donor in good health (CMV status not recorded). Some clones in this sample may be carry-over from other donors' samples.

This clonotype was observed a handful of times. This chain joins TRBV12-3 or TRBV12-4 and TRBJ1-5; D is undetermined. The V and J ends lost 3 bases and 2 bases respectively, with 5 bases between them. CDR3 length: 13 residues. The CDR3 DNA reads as TGTGCCAGCAGTTTGAAGGGCAATCAGCCCCAGCATTTT. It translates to CASSLKGNQPQHF.

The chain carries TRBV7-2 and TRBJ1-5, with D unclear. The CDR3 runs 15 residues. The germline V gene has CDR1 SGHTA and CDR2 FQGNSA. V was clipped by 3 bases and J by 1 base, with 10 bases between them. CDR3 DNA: TGTGCCAGCAGCTTGTTTCCTAGGAGCAATCAGCCCCAGCATTTT. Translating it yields CASSLFPRSNQPQHF.

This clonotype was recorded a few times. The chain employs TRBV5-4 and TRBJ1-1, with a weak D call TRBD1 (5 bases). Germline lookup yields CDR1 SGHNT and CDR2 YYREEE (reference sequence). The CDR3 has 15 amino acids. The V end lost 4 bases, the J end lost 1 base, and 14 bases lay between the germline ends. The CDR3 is CASSVTRVTNTEAFF. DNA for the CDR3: TGTGCCAGCAGCGTAACCAGGGTAACGAACACTGAAGCTTTCTTT.

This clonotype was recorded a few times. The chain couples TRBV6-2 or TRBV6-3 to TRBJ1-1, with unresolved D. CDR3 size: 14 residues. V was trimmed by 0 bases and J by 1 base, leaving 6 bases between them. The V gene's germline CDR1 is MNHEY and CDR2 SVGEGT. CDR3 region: CASSYSRTNTEAFF. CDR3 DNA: TGTGCCAGCAGTTACTCGAGAACGAACACTGAAGCTTTCTTT.

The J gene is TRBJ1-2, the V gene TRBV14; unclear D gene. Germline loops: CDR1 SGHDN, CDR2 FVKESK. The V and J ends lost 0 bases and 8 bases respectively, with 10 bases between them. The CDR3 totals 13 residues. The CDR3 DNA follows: TGTGCCAGCAGCCAAGAGACCACCGGCGGCTACACCTTC. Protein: CASSQETTGGYTF. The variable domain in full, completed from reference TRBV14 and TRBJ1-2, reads EAGVTQFPSHSVIEKGQTVTLRCDPISGHDNLYWYRRVMGKEIKFLLHFVKESKQDESGMPNNRFLAERTGGTYSTLKVQPAELEDSGVYFCASSQETTGGYTFGSGTRLTVV.

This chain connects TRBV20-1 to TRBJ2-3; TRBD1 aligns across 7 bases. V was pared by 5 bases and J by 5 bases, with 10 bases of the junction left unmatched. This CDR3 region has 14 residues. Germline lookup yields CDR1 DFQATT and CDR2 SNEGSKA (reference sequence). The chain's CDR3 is CSAPTGTEEDTQYF. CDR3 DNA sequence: TGCAGTGCTCCGACCGGGACAGAGGAAGATACGCAGTATTTT.

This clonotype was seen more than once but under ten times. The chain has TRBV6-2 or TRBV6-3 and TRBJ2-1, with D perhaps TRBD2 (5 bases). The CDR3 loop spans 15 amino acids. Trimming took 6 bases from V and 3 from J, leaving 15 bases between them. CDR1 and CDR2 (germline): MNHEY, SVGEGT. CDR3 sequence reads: CASRLTRSRYNEQFF. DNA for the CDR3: TGTGCCAGCAGGCTAACTAGGTCGCGCTACAATGAGCAGTTCTTC.

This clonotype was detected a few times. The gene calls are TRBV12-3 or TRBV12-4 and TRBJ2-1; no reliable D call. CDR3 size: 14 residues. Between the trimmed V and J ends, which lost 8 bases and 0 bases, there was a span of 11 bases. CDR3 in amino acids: CASQGVGSYNEQFF. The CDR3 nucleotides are TGTGCCAGCCAAGGTGTGGGCTCCTACAATGAGCAGTTCTTC.